This T cell receptor beta chain was recovered during a study of blood T cell repertoires in COVID-19. V was shortened by 4 bases and J by 2 bases, with 19 bases between the two germline ends. CDR3 length: 17 residues. Germline values: CDR1 SGHTA, CDR2 FQGTGA. The repertoire was sequenced with immunoSEQ multiplex PCR; TCRdb's copy has only in-frame clones and lacks some. Of about 160,000 clones listed, around 82% are singletons. The sequencing input was peripheral blood. The chain employs TRBV7-3 and TRBJ2-3; tentatively, D is TRBD2 (6 bases). The clonotype was recovered from a woman in her 40s with COVID-19, enrolled during active disease. The CDR3 DNA is TGTGCCAGCAGCTCCCAGACCAGCGGGTCGCCCACAGATACGCAGTATTTT. Amino acids: CASSSQTSGSPTDTQYF. Filled out from reference TRBV7-3 and TRBJ2-3, the complete variable domain reads GAGVSQTPSNKVTEKGKYVELRCDPISGHTALYWYRQSLGQGPEFLIYFQGTGAADDSGLPNDRFFAVRPEGSVSTLKIQRTERGDSAVYLCASSSQTSGSPTDTQYFGPGTRLTVL.